The rows below give T cell receptor beta chains drawn from one sample of a study of read filtering for tumor transcriptome and immune sequencing. In TCRdb, the reads were re-called with MiXCR into one record per CDR3 protein. The sample has 60,000 or so distinct CDR3 sequences, approximately 18% seen once. The sequenced sample was a population of CD138-negative cells sorted from bone marrow. The receptor set was obtained from a donor at least 40 years old with multiple myeloma. Both conserved end residues are part of each CDR3.

v_call	cdr3_length	j_call	cdr3_aa
TRBV3-1	15	TRBJ2-5	CASSLPPSGQETQYF
TRBV7-2	14	TRBJ2-5	CASSVAPSVETQYF
TRBV20-1	16	TRBJ2-5	CSARESRTGWSETQYF
TRBV2	15	TRBJ2-7	CASKRTSGSLLEQYF
TRBV24-1	14	TRBJ2-2	CATEEQGSTGELFF
TRBV7-2	13	TRBJ2-7	CASSFSQYYEQYF
TRBV11-2	15	TRBJ2-7	CASSLRVSSTYEQYF
TRBV2	14	TRBJ1-1	CASSAIRGGGEAFF
TRBV11-2	14	TRBJ2-5	CASKLAPVRETQYF
TRBV2	14	TRBJ1-5	CASSETGMNQPQHF